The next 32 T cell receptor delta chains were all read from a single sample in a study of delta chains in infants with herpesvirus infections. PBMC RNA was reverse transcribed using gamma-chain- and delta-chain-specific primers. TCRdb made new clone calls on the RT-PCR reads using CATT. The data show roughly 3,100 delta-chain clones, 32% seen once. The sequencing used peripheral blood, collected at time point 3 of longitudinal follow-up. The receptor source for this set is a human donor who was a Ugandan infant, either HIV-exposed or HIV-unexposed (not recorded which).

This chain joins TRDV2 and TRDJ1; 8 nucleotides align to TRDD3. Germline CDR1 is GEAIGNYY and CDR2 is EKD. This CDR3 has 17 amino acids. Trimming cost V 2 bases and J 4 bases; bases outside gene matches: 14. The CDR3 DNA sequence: TGTGCCTGTGACATACTGGGGGGTTCCCCAAAAGGCGATAAACTCATCTTT. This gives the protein CACDILGGSPKGDKLIF.

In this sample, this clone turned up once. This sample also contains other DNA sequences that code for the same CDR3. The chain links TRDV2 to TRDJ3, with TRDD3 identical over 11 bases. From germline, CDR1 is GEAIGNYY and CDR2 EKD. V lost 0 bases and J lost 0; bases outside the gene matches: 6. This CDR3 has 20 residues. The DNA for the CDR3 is TGTGCCTGTGACACCGTGCTGGGGGATACCCTCTCCTGGGACACCCGACAGATGTTTTTC. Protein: CACDTVLGDTLSWDTRQMFF.

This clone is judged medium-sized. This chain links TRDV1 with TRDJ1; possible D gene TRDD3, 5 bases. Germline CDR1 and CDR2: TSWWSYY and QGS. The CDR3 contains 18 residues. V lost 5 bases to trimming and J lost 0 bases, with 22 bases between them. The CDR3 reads CALGFSPVHGEYTDKLIF. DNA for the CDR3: TGTGCTCTTGGGTTCTCCCCCGTCCACGGGGAGTACACCGATAAACTCATCTTT.

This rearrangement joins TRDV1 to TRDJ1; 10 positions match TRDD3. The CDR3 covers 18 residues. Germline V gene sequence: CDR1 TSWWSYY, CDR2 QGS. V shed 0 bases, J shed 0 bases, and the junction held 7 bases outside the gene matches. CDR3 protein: CALGELPPTGGYTDKLIF. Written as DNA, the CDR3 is TGTGCTCTTGGGGAACTTCCCCCTACTGGGGGATACACCGATAAACTCATCTTT.

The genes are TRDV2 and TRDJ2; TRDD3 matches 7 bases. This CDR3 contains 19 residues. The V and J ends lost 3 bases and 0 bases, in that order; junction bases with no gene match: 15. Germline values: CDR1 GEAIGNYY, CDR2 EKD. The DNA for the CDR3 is TGTGCCTGTGACTCGGTGGTTCCTGGGGGCCCCTCTTTGACAGCACAACTCTTCTTT. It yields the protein CACDSVVPGGPSLTAQLFF.

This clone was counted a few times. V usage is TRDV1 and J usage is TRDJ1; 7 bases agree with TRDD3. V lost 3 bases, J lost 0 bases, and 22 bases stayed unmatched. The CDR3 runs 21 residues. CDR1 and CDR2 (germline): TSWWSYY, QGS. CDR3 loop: CALGDPTLSPYWGWYTDKLIF. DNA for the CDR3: TGTGCTCTTGGGGACCCCACCCTATCGCCGTACTGGGGCTGGTACACCGATAAACTCATCTTT.

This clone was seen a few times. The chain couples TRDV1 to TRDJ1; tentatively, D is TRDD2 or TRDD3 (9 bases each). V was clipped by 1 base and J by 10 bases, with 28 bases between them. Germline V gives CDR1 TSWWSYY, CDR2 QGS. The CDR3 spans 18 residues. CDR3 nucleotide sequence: TGTGCTCTTGGGGAACCCTTCCTACATCGGGGGATACTATCGAGACTCATCTTT. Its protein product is CALGEPFLHRGILSRLIF.

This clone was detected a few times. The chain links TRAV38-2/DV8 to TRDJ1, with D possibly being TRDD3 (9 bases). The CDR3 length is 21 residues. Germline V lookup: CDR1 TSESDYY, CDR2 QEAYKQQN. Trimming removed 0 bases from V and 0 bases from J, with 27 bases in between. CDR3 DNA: TGTGCTTATAGGAGCGCGGGCTTCCTACTTCTGGGGGATGGGGACACCGATAAACTCATCTTT. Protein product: CAYRSAGFLLLGDGDTDKLIF.

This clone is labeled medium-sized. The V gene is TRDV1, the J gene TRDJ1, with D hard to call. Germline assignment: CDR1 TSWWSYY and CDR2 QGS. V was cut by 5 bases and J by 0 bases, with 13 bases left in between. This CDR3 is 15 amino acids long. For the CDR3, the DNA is TGTGCTCTTGGGCTTTCAGCCCGGTACACCGATAAACTCATCTTT. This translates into CALGLSARYTDKLIF.

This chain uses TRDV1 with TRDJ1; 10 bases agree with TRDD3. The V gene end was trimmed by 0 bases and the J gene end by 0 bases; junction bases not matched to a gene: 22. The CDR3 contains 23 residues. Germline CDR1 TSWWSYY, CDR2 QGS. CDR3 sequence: CALGELVPPTPLYWGIHTDKLIF. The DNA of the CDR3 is TGTGCTCTTGGGGAACTAGTTCCTCCTACCCCCCTGTACTGGGGGATCCACACCGATAAACTCATCTTT.

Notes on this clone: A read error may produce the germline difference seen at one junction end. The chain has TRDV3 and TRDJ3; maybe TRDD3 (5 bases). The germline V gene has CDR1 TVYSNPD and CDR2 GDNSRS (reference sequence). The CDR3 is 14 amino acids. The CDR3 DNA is TGTGCCTTGACCAGTGCCTGGGACACCCAACAGATGTTTTTC. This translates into CALTSAWDTQQMFF. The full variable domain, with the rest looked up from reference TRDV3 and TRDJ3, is CDKVTQSSPDQTVASGSEVVLLCTYDTVYSNPDLFWYRIRPDYSFQFVFYGDNSRSEGADFTQGRFSVKHILTQKAFHLVISPVRTEDSATYYCALTSAWDTQQMFFGTGIKLFVEP.

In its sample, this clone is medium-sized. The CDR3 DNA reads TGTGCTCTTGGGACTCTCTTCCGCGCCTCGGCTGGGGACGATAAACTCATCTTT. It specifies CALGTLFRASAGDDKLIF. The chain links TRDV1 to TRDJ1; possible D gene TRDD3, 6 bases. This CDR3 has 18 residues. Between the trimmed V and J ends, which lost 5 bases and 4 bases, there was a span of 26 bases. Germline V gives CDR1 TSWWSYY, CDR2 QGS.

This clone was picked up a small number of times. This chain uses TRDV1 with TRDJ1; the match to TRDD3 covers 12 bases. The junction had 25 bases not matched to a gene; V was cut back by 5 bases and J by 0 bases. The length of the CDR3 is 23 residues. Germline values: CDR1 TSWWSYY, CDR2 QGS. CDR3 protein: CALGRGFLPLPWGIRLYTDKLIF. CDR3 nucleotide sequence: TGTGCTCTTGGGAGAGGGTTCCTACCCCTTCCCTGGGGGATACGTTTATACACCGATAAACTCATCTTT.

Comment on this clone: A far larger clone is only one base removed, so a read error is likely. CDR3 DNA sequence: TGTGCTCTTGGGTTCTCGGCCTCCTCCTTACTGGGGGATGGGGGGGACACCGATAAACGCATCTTT. Translating it yields CALGFSASSLLGDGGDTDKRIF. The V gene is TRDV1, the J gene TRDJ1; 10 nucleotides align to TRDD3. The V gene's germline CDR1 is TSWWSYY and CDR2 QGS. CDR3 length equals 22 residues.

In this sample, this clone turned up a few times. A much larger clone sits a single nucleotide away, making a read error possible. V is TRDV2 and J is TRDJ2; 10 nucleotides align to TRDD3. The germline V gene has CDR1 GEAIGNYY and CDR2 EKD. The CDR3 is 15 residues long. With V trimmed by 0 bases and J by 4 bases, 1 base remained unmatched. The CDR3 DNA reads TGTGCCTGTGACACCGTGGGGGATACGACAGCACAACTCTTCTTT. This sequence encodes CACDTVGDTTAQLFF.

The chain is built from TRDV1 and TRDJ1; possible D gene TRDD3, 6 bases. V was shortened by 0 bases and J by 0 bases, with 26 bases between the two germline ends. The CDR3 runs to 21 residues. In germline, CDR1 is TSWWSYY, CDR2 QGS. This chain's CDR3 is CALGELPYSAGDRWYTDKLIF. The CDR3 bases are TGTGCTCTTGGGGAACTACCCTACTCCGCTGGGGACCGCTGGTACACCGATAAACTCATCTTT.

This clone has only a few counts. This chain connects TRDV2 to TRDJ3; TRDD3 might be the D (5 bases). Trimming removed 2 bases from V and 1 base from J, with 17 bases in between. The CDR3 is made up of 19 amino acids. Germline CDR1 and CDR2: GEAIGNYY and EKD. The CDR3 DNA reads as TGTGCCTGTGACAAGATGGGAGGGGAGAGGTCCTGGGACACCCGACAGATGTTTTTC. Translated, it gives CACDKMGGERSWDTRQMFF.

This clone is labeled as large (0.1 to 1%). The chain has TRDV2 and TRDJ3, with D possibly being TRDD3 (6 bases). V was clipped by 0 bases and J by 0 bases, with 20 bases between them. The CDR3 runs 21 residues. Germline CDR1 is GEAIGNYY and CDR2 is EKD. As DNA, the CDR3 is TGTGCCTGTGACACCATAGTGGGGGGCACTCCGAGCTCCTGGGACACCCGACAGATGTTTTTC. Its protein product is CACDTIVGGTPSSWDTRQMFF.

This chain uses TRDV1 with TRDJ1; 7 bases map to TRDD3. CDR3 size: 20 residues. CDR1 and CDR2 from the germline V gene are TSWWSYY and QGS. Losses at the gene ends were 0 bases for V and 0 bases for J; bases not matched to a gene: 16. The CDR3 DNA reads TGTGCTCTTGGGGAACTTCCTATTCCGGGGGATTACCACTACACCGATAAACTCATCTTT. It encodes CALGELPIPGDYHYTDKLIF.

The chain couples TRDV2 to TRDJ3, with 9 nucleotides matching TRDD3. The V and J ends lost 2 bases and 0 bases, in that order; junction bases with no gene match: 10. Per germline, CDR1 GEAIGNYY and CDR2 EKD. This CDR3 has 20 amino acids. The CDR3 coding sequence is TGTGCCTGTGACAACTTACTGGGGGACATGAGCTCCTGGGACACCCGACAGATGTTTTTC. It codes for CACDNLLGDMSSWDTRQMFF.

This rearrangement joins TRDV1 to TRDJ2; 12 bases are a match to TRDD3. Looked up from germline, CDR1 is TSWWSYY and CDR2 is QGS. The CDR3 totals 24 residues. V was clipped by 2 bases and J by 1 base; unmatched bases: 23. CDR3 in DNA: TGTGCTCTTGGGGAAAATCCCTTTCCTACAGTACTGGGGGATACCGGGGGTTTGACAGCACAACTCTTCTTT. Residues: CALGENPFPTVLGDTGGLTAQLFF.

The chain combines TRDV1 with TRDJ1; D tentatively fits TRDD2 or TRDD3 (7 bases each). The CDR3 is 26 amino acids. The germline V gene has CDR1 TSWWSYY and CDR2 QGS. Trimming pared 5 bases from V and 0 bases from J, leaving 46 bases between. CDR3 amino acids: CALGLSYYPPLLGGGDSPNYTDKLIF. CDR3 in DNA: TGTGCTCTTGGGCTTTCCTACTACCCCCCGCTTTTAGGTGGGGGAGATTCTCCCAATTACACCGATAAACTCATCTTT.

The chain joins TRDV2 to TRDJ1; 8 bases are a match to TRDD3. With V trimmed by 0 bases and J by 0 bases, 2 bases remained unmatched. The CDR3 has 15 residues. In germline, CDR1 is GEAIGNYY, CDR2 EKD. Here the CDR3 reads CACDTVGGYTDKLIF. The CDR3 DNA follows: TGTGCCTGTGACACCGTTGGGGGATACACCGATAAACTCATCTTT.

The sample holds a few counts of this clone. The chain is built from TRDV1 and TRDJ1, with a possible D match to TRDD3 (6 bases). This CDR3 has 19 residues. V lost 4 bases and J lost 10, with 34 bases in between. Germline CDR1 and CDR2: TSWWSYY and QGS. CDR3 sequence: CALGVPPVAATGPDKVLIF. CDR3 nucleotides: TGTGCTCTTGGGGTCCCCCCTGTGGCCGCCACTGGGCCCGACAAAGTACTCATCTTT.

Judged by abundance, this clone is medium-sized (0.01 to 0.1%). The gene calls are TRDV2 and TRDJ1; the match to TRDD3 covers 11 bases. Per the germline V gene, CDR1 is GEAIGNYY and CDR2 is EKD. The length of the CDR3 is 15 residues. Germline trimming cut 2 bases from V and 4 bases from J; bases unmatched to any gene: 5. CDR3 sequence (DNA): TGTGCCTGTGACATACTGGGGGATAGTGGCGATAAACTCATCTTT. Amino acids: CACDILGDSGDKLIF.

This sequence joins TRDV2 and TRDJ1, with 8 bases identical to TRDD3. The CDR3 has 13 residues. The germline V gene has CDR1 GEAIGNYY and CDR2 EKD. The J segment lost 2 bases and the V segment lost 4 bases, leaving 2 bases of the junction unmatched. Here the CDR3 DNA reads TGTGCCTGTGAGTACTGGGGGACCGATAAACTCATCTTT. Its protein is CACEYWGTDKLIF.

The CDR3 sequence is CALGEPILGIGAQLFF. The DNA of the CDR3 is TGTGCTCTTGGGGAACCGATACTGGGGATAGGGGCACAACTCTTCTTT. The chain has TRDV1 and TRDJ2; 7 bases line up with TRDD3. V lost 1 base and J lost 8; bases outside the gene matches: 10. This CDR3 region has 16 residues. Germline loops: CDR1 TSWWSYY, CDR2 QGS.

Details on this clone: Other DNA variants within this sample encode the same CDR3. The CDR3 reads CACDKLGDTDKLIF. The CDR3 DNA reads TGTGCCTGTGACAAATTGGGGGATACCGATAAACTCATCTTT. The chain has TRDV2 and TRDJ1, with 8 bases aligning to TRDD3. The ends lost 2 bases at V and 2 bases at J; junction bases unmatched: 3. Germline CDR1 reads GEAIGNYY; CDR2 reads EKD. This CDR3 contains 14 residues.

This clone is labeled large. The CDR3 loop reads CALGPRIYPFVGSYKLIF. The CDR3 bases are TGTGCTCTTGGGCCCCGCATTTACCCCTTCGTCGGATCTTATAAACTCATCTTT. This chain connects TRDV1 to TRDJ1; tentatively, D is TRDD2 (5 bases). V lost 5 bases and J lost 6, with 28 bases in between. The CDR3 contains 18 residues. Per the germline V gene, CDR1 is TSWWSYY and CDR2 is QGS.

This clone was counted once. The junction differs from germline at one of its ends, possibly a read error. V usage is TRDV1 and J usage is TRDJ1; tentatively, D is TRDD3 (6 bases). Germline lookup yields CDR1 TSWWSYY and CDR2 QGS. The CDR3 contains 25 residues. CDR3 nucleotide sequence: TGTGCTCTTGGGGTTAGGCCCTACGTCTCTAAAAAGTACTGGGCCCTTCGACGGATCGCCGATAAACTTATCTTT. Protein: CALGVRPYVSKKYWALRRIADKLIF.

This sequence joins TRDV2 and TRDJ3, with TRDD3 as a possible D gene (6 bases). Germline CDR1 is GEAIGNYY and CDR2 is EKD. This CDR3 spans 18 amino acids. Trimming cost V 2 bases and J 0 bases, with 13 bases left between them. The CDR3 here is CACDRVGGYSWDTRQMFF. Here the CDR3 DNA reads TGTGCCTGTGACAGGGTTGGGGGTTACTCCTGGGACACCCGACAGATGTTTTTC.

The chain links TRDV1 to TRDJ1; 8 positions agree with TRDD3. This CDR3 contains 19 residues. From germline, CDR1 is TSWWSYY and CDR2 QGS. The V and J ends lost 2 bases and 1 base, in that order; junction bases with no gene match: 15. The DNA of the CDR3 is TGTGCTCTTGGGGAATTGGGATACGCTTTCCCCGAACGCACCGATAAACTCATCTTT. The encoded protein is CALGELGYAFPERTDKLIF.